This record covers a single T cell receptor beta chain. Its target is not known. The data belong to a study of cytomegalovirus exposure and HLA in healthy donors. Study outcomes and limitations: Highest at DRB1 and lowest at HLA-C, TCR association rates differed among HLA loci in a later analysis. Researchers counted 164 TCR beta chains as cytomegalovirus-associated. The study carried out a later analysis of TCR beta sequences. It associated about 15,000 of them with specific HLA alleles at a false discovery rate of 0.05.

Germline CDR1 SNHLY, CDR2 FYNNEI. The CDR3 sequence is 16 residues long. V lost 2 bases to trimming and J lost 5 bases; unmatched junction nucleotides: 10. It was with 60 Vbeta and 13 Jbeta primers that the PCR ran. The repertoire was sequenced with immunoSEQ multiplex PCR; TCRdb's copy has only in-frame clones and lacks some. Among about 110,000 clones listed, about 16% were seen once. Each donor's status was that of a healthy bone marrow donor. Sequences were obtained from PBMCs. The chain combines TRBV2 with TRBJ2-7, with TRBD1 matching 9 bases. This clonotype was obtained from a woman aged 18-29 years in good health and CMV-seronegative. The CDR3 sequence: CASSESRGQGKHEQYF. The CDR3 DNA reads TGTGCCAGCAGTGAATCCCGAGGACAGGGGAAACACGAGCAGTACTTC.